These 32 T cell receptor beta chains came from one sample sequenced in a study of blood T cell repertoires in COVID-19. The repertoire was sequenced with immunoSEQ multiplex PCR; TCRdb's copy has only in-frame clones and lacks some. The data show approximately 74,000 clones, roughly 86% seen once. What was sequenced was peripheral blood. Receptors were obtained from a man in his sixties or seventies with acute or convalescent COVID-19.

CDR3 sequence: CASSQAPTGANYGYTF. As DNA, the CDR3 is TGCGCCAGCAGCCAAGCCCCCACGGGAGCTAACTATGGCTACACCTTC. The chain couples TRBV4-3 to TRBJ1-2; the D is unclear. The CDR3 has 16 residues. The V end was cut by 1 base, the J end by 0 bases, with 12 bases between. The germline V gene encodes CDR1 LGHNA and CDR2 YSLEER.

The CDR3 DNA reads TGCGCCAGCAGCTTGGCAGGCAGCAATCAGCCCCAGCATTTT. It yields the protein CASSLAGSNQPQHF. This chain joins TRBV5-1 and TRBJ1-5; D gene ambiguous. This CDR3 has 14 residues. Germline V gene lookup returns CDR1 SGHRS and CDR2 YFSETQ. V shed 0 bases and J shed 1 base, with 5 bases lying between them. Using reference TRBV5-1 and TRBJ1-5 for the parts outside the CDR3, the full variable domain is KAGVTQTPRYLIKTRGQQVTLSCSPISGHRSVSWYQQTPGQGLQFLFEYFSETQRNKGNFPGRFSGRQFSNSRSEMNVSTLELGDSALYLCASSLAGSNQPQHFGDGTRLSIL.

In nucleotides, the CDR3 is TGTGCCAGCAGCTTGGACCTGTTGGGCGAAAAACTGTTTTTT. Translation: CASSLDLLGEKLFF. V usage is TRBV5-4 and J usage is TRBJ1-4; no clear D. The germline V and J ends were trimmed by 0 bases and 8 bases, with 11 bases remaining between them. Germline assignment: CDR1 SGHNT and CDR2 YYREEE (reference sequence). This CDR3 region has 14 residues.

DNA for the CDR3: TGTGCCAGCAGTTCCCAGACTGCAAGCTCCTACAATGAGCAGTTCTTC. It codes for CASSSQTASSYNEQFF. The V call is TRBV6-5, the J call TRBJ2-1, with D uncertain. Germline CDR1 and CDR2: MNHEY and SVGAGI. This CDR3 region has 16 residues. Trimming took off 4 bases at V and 0 bases at J, with 13 bases between the two ends.

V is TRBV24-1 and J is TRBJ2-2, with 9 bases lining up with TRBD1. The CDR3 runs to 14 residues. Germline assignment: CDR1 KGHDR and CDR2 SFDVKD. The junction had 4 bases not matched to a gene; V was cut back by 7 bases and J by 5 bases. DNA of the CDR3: TGTGCCACCAGCACAGGGGGCCGAACCGGGGAGCTGTTTTTT. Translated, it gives CATSTGGRTGELFF.

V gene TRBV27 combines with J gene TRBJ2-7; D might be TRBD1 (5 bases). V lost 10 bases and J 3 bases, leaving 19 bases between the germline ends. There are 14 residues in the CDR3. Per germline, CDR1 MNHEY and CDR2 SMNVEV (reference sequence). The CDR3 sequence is CATQPTANYYEQYF. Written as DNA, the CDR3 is TGTGCCACCCAACCGACAGCTAATTACTACGAGCAGTACTTC.

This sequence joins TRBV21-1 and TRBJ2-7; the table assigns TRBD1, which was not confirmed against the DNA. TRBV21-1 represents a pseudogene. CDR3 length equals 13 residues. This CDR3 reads CASSLGGSHEQYF. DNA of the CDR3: TGTGCCAGCAGTTTAGGGGGCTCCCACGAGCAGTACTTC.

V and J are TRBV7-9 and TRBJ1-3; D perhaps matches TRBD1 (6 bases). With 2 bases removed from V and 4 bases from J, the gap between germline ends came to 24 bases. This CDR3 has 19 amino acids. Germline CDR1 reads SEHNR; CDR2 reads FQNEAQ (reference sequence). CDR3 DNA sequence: TGTGCCAGCAGCTTAACGGGCAGGGGCCCCAGGACGGGGGGAAACACCATATATTTT. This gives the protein CASSLTGRGPRTGGNTIYF. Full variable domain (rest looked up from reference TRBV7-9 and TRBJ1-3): DTGVSQNPRHKITKRGQNVTFRCDPISEHNRLYWYRQTLGQGPEFLTYFQNEAQLEKSRLLSDRFSAERPKGSFSTLEIQRTEQGDSAMYLCASSLTGRGPRTGGNTIYFGEGSWLTVV.

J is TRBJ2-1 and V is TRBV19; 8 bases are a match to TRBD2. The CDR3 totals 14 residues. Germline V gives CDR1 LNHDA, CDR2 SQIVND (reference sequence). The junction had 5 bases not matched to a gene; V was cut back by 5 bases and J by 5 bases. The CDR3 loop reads CASSVSGGDNEQFF. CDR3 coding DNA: TGTGCCAGTAGTGTCAGCGGGGGCGACAATGAGCAGTTCTTC.

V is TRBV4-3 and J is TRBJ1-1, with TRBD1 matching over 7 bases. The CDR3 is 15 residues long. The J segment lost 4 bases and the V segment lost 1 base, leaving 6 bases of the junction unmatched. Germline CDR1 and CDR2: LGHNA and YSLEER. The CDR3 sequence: CASSQGQGVGTEAFF. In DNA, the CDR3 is TGCGCCAGCAGCCAAGGTCAGGGGGTCGGCACTGAAGCTTTCTTT.

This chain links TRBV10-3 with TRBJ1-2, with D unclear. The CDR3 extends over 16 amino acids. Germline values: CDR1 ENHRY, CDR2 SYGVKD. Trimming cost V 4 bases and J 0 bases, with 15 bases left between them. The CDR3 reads CAISGDKTLANYGYTF. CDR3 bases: TGTGCCATCAGTGGAGATAAGACTTTAGCTAACTATGGCTACACCTTC.

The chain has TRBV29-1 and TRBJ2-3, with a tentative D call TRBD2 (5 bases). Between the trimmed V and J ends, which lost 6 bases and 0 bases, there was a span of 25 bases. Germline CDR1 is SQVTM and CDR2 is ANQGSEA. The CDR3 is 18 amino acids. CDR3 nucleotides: TGCAGCGTGATCAGCAAGGGAGAGAGGATGTTGAGCACAGATACGCAGTATTTT. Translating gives CSVISKGERMLSTDTQYF.

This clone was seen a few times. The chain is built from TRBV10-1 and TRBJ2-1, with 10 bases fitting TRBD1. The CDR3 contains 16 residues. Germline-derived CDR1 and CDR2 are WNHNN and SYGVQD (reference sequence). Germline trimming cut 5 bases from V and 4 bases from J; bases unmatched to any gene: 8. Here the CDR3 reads CASSPPGTGAYNEQFF. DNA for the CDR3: TGCGCCAGCAGTCCTCCCGGGACAGGGGCTTACAATGAGCAGTTCTTC.

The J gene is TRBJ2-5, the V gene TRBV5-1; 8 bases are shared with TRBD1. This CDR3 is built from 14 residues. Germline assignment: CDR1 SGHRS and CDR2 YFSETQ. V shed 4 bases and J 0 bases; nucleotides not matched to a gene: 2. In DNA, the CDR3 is TGCGCCAGCAGCCAGGGACAGGACCAAGAGACCCAGTACTTC. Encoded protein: CASSQGQDQETQYF.

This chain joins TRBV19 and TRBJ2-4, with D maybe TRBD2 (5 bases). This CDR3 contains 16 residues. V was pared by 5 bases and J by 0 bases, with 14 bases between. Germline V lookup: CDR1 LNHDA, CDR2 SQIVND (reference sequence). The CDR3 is CASSPPRDLAKNIQYF. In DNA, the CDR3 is TGTGCCAGTAGTCCCCCCCGGGATCTAGCCAAAAACATTCAGTACTTC.

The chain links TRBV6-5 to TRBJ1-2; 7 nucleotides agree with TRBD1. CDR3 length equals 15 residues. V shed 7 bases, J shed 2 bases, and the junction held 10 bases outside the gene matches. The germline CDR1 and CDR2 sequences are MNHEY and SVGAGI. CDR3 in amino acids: CASTRQGPSNYGYTF. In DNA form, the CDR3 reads TGTGCCAGCACAAGACAGGGCCCCTCAAACTATGGCTACACCTTC.

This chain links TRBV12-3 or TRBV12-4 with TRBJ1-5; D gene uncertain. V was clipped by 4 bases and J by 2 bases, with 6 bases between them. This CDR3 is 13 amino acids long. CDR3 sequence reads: CASSCDGNQPQHF. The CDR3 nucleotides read TGTGCCAGCAGTTGCGATGGCAATCAGCCCCAGCATTTT.

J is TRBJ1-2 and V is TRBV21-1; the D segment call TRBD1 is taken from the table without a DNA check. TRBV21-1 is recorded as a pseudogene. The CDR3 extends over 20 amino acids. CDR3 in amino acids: CASSKDPDTAKIAANYGYTF. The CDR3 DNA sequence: TGTGCCAGCAGCAAAGACCCCGACACCGCAAAGATCGCCGCTAACTATGGCTACACCTTC.

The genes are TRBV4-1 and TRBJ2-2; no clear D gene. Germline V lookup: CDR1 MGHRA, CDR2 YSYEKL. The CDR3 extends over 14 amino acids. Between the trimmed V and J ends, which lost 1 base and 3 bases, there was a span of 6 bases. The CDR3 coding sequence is TGCGCCAGCAGCCAAGGGCAAGACACCGGGGAGCTGTTTTTT. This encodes CASSQGQDTGELFF.

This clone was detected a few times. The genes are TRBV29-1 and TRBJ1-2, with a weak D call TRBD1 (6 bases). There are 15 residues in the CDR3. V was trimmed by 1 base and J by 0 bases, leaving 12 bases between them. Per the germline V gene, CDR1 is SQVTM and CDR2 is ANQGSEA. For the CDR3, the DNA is TGCAGCGTTGAAGTCCAGGGGTTCCCTAACTATGGCTACACCTTC. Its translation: CSVEVQGFPNYGYTF.

The CDR3 DNA reads as TGTGCCAGCAGCTTAAGGGGCGGGGACCTGAACACCGGGGAGCTGTTTTTT. Protein: CASSLRGGDLNTGELFF. V gene TRBV11-3 combines with J gene TRBJ2-2; maybe TRBD2 (6 bases). Trimming cost V 2 bases and J 1 base, with 14 bases left between them. CDR1 and CDR2 from the germline V gene are SGHNT and YENEEA. The CDR3 extends over 17 amino acids.

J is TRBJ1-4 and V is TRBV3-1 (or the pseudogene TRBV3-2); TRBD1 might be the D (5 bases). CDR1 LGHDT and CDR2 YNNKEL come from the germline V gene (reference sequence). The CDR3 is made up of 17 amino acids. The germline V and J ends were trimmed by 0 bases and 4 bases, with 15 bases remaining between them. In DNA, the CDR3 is TGTGCCAGCAGCCAAGACCCAGCCGGACAAGTTAATGAAAAACTGTTTTTT. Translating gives CASSQDPAGQVNEKLFF.

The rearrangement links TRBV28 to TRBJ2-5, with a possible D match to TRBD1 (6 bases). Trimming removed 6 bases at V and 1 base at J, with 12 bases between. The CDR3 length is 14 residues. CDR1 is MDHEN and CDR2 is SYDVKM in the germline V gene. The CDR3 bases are TGTGCCAGCAGCACCATGGACAGCCAAGAGACCCAGTACTTC. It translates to CASSTMDSQETQYF.

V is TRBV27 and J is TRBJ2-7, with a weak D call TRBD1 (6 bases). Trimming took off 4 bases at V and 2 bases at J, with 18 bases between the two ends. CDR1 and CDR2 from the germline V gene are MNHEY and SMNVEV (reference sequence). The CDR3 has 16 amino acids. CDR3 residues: CASSSLWTARTYEQYF. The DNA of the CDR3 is TGTGCCAGCAGTTCCTTATGGACAGCCCGGACCTACGAGCAGTACTTC.

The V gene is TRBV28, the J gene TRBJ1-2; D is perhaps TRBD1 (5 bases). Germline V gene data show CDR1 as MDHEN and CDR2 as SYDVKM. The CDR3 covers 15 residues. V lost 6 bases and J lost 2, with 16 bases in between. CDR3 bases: TGTGCCAGCAGAACAAGTGGGGGAGGAAACTATGGCTACACCTTC. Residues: CASRTSGGGNYGYTF.

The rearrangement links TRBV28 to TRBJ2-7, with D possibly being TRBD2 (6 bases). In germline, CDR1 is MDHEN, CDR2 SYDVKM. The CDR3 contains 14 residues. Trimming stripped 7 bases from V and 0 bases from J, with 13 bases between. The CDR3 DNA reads TGTGCCAGCATCGCTGACGGGAGCTCCTACGAGCAGTACTTC. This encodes CASIADGSSYEQYF.

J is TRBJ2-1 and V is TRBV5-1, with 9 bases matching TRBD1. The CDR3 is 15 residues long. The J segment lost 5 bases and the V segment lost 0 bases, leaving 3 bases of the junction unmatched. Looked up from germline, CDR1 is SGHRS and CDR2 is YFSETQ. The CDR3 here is CASSLDRGRHNEQFF. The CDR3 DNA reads TGCGCCAGCAGCTTGGACAGGGGGCGACACAATGAGCAGTTCTTC. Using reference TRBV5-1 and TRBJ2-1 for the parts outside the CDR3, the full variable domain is KAGVTQTPRYLIKTRGQQVTLSCSPISGHRSVSWYQQTPGQGLQFLFEYFSETQRNKGNFPGRFSGRQFSNSRSEMNVSTLELGDSALYLCASSLDRGRHNEQFFGPGTRLTVL.

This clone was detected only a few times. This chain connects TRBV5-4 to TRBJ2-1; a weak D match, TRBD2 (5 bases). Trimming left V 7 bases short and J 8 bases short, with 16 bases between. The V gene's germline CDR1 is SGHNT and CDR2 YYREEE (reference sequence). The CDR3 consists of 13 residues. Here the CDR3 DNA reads TGTGCCAGCCAATCTCCAACTAGGGATGAGCAGTTCTTC. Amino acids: CASQSPTRDEQFF.

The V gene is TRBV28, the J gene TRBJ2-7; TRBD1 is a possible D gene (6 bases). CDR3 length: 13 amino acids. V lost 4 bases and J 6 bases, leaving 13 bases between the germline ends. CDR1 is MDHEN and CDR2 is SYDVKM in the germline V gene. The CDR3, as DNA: TGTGCCAGCAGTTCGCCAGGGGTCGGCGAGCAGTACTTC. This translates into CASSSPGVGEQYF.

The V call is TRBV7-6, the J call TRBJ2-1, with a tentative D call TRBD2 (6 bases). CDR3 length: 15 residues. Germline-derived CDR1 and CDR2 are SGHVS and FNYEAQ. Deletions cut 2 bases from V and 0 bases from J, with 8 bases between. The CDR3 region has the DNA TGTGCCAGCAGCTTAATGGAGGGCTCCTACAATGAGCAGTTCTTC. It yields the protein CASSLMEGSYNEQFF.

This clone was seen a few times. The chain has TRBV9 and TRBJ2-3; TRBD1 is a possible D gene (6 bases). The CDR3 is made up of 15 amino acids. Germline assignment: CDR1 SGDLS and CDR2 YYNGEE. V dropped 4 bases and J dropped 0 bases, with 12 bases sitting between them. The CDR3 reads CASSSGTSSTDTQYF. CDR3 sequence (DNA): TGTGCCAGCAGCTCCGGGACATCTAGCACAGATACGCAGTATTTT.

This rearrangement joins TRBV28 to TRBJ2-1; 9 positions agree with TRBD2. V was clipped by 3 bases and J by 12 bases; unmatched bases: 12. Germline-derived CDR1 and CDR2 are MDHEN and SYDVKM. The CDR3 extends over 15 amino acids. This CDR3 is CASSFGRLAGFGQFF. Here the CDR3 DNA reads TGTGCCAGCAGTTTCGGCCGCCTAGCGGGATTCGGGCAGTTCTTC. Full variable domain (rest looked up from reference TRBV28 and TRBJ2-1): DVKVTQSSRYLVKRTGEKVFLECVQDMDHENMFWYRQDPGLGLRLIYFSYDVKMKEKGDIPEGYSVSREKKERFSLILESASTNQTSMYLCASSFGRLAGFGQFFGPGTRLTVL.